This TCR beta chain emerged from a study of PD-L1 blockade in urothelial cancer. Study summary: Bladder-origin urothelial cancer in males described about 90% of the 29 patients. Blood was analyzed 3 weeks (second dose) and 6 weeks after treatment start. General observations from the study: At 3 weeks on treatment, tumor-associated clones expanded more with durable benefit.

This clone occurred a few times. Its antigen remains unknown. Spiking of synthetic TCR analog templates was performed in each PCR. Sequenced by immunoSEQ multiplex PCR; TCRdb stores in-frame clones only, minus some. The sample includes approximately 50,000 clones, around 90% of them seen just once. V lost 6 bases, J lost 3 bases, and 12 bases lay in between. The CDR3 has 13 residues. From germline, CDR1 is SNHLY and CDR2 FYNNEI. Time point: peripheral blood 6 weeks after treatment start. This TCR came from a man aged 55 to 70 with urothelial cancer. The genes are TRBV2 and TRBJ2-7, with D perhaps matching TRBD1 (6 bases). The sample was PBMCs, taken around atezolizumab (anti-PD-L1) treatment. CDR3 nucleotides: TGTGCCAGCAGCCCCCTGGACAGCTACGAGCAGTACTTC. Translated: CASSPLDSYEQYF.